The clone carrying this T cell receptor (beta chain) showed up just a few times. Antigen: not known. The record originates from a study of blood T cells in healthy people across ages. Germline CDR1 reads SGHVS; CDR2 reads FQNEAQ. Trimming took off 4 bases at V and 3 bases at J, with 11 bases between the two ends. The CDR3 runs 14 residues. Study-level results: Estimated diversity, derived from one million T cells, was regarded as an underestimate. The long-lived group displayed more naive CD4+ cells, plus higher diversity, than the aged donors did.

Primers used in a second PCR of roughly 6 to 11 cycles were a sample-barcoded 5' primer and a J-beta primer mix. Each of the cDNA molecules was tagged by a template-switch adaptor with 12 random nucleotides. Each CDR3 protein is one row after TCRdb ran MiXCR on the 5' RACE reads. The sample lists 750,000 to 950,000 distinct CDR3 sequences, approximately 53% occurring once. The source is an elderly man in good health. This chain connects TRBV7-8 to TRBJ2-3; tentatively, D is TRBD1 (6 bases). Input material: blood. The CDR3 sequence: CASSYSGETDTQYF. As DNA, the CDR3 is TGTGCCAGCAGCTACTCAGGGGAAACAGATACGCAGTATTTT.